This T cell receptor beta chain originates from a study of blood T cell repertoires in COVID-19. Background on the study: From the United States, Italy and Spain came samples of acute and convalescent COVID-19. PBMCs, B-cell-depleted T cells, or T cells provided the cDNA or gDNA that made up the material.

This clone was found a few times. Methods used by the authors: The authors estimated nucleated cell counts from reference gene primer amplification. TCRdb's copy holds only in-frame clones and misses some; the assay was immunoSEQ multiplex PCR. The V and J calls and clone size are taken from that table; D and trimming were inferred from the DNA. The sample has around 110,000 clones, about 91% seen once; the top ten hold 6.8%. V was clipped by 0 bases and J by 5 bases, with 11 bases between them. The CDR3 runs 14 residues. CDR1 and CDR2 (germline): LGHNA, YNFKEQ. The chain has TRBV4-2 and TRBJ2-7, with D possibly TRBD2 on 7 matching bases. This clonotype was sampled from a man aged 50 or older with active or convalescent COVID-19. The sequenced sample consisted of peripheral blood. The DNA for the CDR3 is TGTGCCAGCAGCCAAGATGGGAGGGGGAACGAGCAGTACTTC. The encoded protein is CASSQDGRGNEQYF.